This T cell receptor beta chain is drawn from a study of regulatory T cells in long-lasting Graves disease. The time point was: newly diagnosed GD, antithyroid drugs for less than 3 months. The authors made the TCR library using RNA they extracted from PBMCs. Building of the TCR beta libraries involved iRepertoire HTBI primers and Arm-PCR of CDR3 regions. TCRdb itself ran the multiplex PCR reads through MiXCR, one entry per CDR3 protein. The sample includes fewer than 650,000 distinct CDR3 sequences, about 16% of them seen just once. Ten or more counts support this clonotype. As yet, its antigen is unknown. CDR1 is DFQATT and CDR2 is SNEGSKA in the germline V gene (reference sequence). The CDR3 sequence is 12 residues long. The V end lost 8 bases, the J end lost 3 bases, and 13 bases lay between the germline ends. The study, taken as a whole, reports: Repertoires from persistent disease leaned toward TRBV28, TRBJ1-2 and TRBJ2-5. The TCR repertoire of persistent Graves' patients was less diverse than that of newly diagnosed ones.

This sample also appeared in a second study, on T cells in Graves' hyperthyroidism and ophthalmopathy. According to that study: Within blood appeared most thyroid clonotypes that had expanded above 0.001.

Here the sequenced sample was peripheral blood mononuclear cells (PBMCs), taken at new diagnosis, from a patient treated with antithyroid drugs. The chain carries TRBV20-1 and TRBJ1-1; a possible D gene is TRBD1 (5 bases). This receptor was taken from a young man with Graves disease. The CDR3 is CSTGAGDTEAFF. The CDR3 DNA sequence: TGCAGTACTGGTGCGGGGGACACTGAAGCTTTCTTT.